The rows below give T cell receptor beta chains drawn from one sample of a study of Ad26.COV2.S vaccination and SARS-CoV-2 variants. Only in-frame clones appear in the TCRdb table, and some are missing; sequencing was by immunoSEQ multiplex PCR. The data hold around 350,000 clones, with approximately 85% observed a single time. The starting material was peripheral blood, obtained in a trial of Ad26.COV2.S vaccine versus placebo. Receptors were obtained from a person between 18 and 65 years old who received the Ad26.COV2.S COVID-19 vaccine or a placebo. The conserved cysteine and the conserved F or W are not part of the CDR3 here. A D gene is named only where the DNA matches it firmly. Size tells how often a clone was seen (once, few, many) or the class of an expanded clone, and some rows leave it out.

d_call,j_call,clone_size,v_call,cdr3_aa
TRBD2,TRBJ2-1,.,TRBV6-2/TRBV6-3,ASSYRTSGGNEQF
.,TRBJ1-1,.,TRBV14,ASSPLGENTEAF
.,TRBJ1-1,.,TRBV27,ASSLRGSTEAF
.,TRBJ2-1,.,TRBV5-1,ASSSGLSSRMYNEQF
.,TRBJ2-5,once,TRBV12-2,ASRPRLCGSSPTGQETQY
.,TRBJ1-2,.,TRBV7-9,ASRRTAAINYGYT
TRBD2,TRBJ2-7,.,TRBV3-1/TRBV3-2,ASSQDSTSGSYEQY
.,TRBJ1-5,.,TRBV7-2,ASSLGGASNQPQH
.,TRBJ2-7,.,TRBV15,ATSSGGQHSYEQY
.,TRBJ2-2,.,TRBV7-2,ASPKGGAPNTGELF
.,TRBJ1-2,.,TRBV4-3,ASSQDVRGYGYT
.,TRBJ1-5,.,TRBV5-5,ASSLGPGNYQPQH
.,TRBJ2-7,once,TRBV6-2/TRBV6-3,ASSRTLVTVRGREQY
.,TRBJ2-1,.,TRBV19,ASSIAGPSYNEQF
.,TRBJ2-2,.,TRBV27,ASRGRENTGELF
TRBD2,TRBJ2-7,.,TRBV7-6,ASSRTSGSSYEQY
.,TRBJ2-7,.,TRBV29-1,SVFGDNYEQY
.,TRBJ1-3,.,TRBV19,ASSIDGSGNTIY
.,TRBJ2-7,.,TRBV6-5,ASSWDLNPSYEQY
.,TRBJ1-3,few,TRBV30,AWSVNGRNTIY
.,TRBJ2-5,.,TRBV27,ASSKMGDIQETQY
.,TRBJ2-4,once,TRBV7-2,ASSLGQGIRNIQY
.,TRBJ2-7,few,TRBV6-2/TRBV6-3,ASSGGNSYEQY
TRBD1,TRBJ2-1,.,TRBV10-3,ATDRGNNEQF
.,TRBJ2-3,.,TRBV4-1,ASSQVTGLGTDTQY
TRBD1,TRBJ1-3,.,TRBV2,ASGQGLFSGNTIY
TRBD2,TRBJ2-7,.,TRBV19,ASSRGLADYYEQY
.,TRBJ1-1,.,TRBV9,ASSGGSLNTEAF
.,TRBJ1-1,.,TRBV7-2,ASSGLPGLEAF
TRBD2,TRBJ2-5,.,TRBV5-6,ASSPEAGETQY
.,TRBJ2-5,.,TRBV6-5,ASSRTTDSWETQY
TRBD2,TRBJ2-5,.,TRBV28,ASRGIGLAEQETQY
.,TRBJ2-7,.,TRBV6-6,ASSYSMYEAYEQY
.,TRBJ2-5,.,TRBV5-4,ASSLAQGETQY
.,TRBJ2-6,.,TRBV2,ASSEFRHGTSHSGANVLT
.,TRBJ1-3,.,TRBV10-3,AISDSSGSGNTIY
.,TRBJ2-5,.,TRBV3-1/TRBV3-2,ASSQGWGETQY
.,TRBJ2-7,.,TRBV11-2,ASSFGGIVYEQY
TRBD1,TRBJ1-5,once,TRBV7-2,ASSPDRANQPQH
.,TRBJ2-3,.,TRBV9,ASSRVTDTQY
TRBD2,TRBJ2-5,.,TRBV9,ASTNAPGGEETQY
TRBD1,TRBJ1-2,.,TRBV27,ASSFRTGGDRGYGYT
.,TRBJ2-2,.,TRBV6-4,ASSDSTGSRGTGELF
.,TRBJ1-3,.,TRBV2,AKTTGSMMGNTIY
TRBD1,TRBJ2-7,.,TRBV7-8,ASSQAGTGHEQY
TRBD2,TRBJ2-5,once,TRBV25-1,ASSEFLAGAGVETQY
.,TRBJ2-7,.,TRBV7-2,ASSFLLYEQY
TRBD1,TRBJ2-3,.,TRBV19,ASSRTGEDTQY
.,TRBJ2-2,.,TRBV5-1,ASSPTVQGINTGELF
TRBD1,TRBJ1-4,once,TRBV15,ATSRRQGTHEKLF
TRBD2,TRBJ2-7,.,TRBV5-3,ARSCLAGGHSSYEQY
TRBD2,TRBJ2-1,.,TRBV6-2/TRBV6-3,ASSQGLAGPSRNEQF
.,TRBJ1-6,.,TRBV5-5,ASSLFNGYSIH
.,TRBJ1-3,.,TRBV30,AWSPGGTIY
.,TRBJ2-1,.,TRBV29-1,SVVPGRGEQF
TRBD1,TRBJ1-1,.,TRBV11-2,ASRLGQANTEAF
.,TRBJ2-7,.,TRBV6-5,ASSYSIVGAAYEQY
.,TRBJ2-1,.,TRBV4-3,ASSQAPGVYNEQF